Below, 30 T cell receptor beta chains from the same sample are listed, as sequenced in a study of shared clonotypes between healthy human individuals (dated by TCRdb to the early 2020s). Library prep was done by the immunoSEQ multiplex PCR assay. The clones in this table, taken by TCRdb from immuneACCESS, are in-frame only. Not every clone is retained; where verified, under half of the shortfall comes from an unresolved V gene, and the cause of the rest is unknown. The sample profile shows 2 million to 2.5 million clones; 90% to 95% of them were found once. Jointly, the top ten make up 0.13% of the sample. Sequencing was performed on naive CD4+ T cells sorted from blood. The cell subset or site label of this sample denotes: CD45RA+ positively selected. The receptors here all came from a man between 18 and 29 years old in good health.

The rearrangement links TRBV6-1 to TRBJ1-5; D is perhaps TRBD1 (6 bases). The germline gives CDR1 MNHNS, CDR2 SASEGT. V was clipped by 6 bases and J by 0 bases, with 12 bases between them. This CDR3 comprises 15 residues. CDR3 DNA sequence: TGTGCCAGCAGGGCACAGGGTTTTAGCAATCAGCCCCAGCATTTT. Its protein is CASRAQGFSNQPQHF.

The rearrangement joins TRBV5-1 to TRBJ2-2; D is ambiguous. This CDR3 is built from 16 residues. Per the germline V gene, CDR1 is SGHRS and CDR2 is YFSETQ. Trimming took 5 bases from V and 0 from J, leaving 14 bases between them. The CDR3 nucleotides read TGCGCCAGCAGTCCCGTCCGCTCAGCGAACACCGGGGAGCTGTTTTTT. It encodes CASSPVRSANTGELFF.

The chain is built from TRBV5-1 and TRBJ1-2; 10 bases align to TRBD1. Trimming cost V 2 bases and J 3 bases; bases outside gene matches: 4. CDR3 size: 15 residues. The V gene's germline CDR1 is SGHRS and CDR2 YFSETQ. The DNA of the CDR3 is TGCGCCAGCAGCTTAGGGACAGGGGTCGACTATGGCTACACCTTC. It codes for CASSLGTGVDYGYTF.

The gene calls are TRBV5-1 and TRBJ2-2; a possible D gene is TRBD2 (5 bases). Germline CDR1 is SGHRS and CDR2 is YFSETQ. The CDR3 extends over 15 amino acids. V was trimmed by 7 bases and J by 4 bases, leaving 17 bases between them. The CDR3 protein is CASRWELAVTGELFF. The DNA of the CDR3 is TGCGCCAGCCGATGGGAGCTAGCAGTCACCGGGGAGCTGTTTTTT. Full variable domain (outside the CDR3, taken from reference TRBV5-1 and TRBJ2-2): KAGVTQTPRYLIKTRGQQVTLSCSPISGHRSVSWYQQTPGQGLQFLFEYFSETQRNKGNFPGRFSGRQFSNSRSEMNVSTLELGDSALYLCASRWELAVTGELFFGEGSRLTVL.

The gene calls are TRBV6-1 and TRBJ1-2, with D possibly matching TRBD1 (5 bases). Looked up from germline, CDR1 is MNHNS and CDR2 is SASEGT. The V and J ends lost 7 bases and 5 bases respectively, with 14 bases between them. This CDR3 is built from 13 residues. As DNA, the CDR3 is TGTGCCAGCAACCCAGGGCCGGGATATGGCTACACCTTC. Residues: CASNPGPGYGYTF.

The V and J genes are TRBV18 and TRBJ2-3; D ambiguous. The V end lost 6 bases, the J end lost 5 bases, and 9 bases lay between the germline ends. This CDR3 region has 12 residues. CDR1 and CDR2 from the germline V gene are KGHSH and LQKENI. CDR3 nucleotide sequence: TGTGCCAGCTCCTACGCTGAAGATACGCAGTATTTT. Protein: CASSYAEDTQYF.

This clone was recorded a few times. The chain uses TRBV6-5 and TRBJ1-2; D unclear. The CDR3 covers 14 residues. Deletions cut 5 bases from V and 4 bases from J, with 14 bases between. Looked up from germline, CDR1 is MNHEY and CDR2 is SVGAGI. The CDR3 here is CASSERVAVYGYTF. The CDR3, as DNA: TGTGCCAGCAGTGAGCGTGTGGCAGTCTATGGCTACACCTTC.

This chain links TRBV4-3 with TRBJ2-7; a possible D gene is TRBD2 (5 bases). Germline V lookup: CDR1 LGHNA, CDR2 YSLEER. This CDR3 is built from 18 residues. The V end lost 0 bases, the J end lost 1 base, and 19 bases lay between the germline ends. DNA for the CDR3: TGCGCCAGCAGCCAAGAGGTTTTATGGACTCCAATTTCCTACGAGCAGTACTTC. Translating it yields CASSQEVLWTPISYEQYF.

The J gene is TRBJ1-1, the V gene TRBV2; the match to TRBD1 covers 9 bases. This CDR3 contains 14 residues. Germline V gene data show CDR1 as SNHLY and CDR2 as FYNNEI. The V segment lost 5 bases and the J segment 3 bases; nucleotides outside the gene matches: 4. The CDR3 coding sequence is TGTGCCAGCAGTCTCGACAGGGGGGACACTGAAGCTTTCTTT. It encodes CASSLDRGDTEAFF.

The CDR3 protein is CASSLARVGENIQYF. The CDR3, as DNA: TGTGCCAGCAGCTTAGCCAGGGTGGGTGAAAACATTCAGTACTTC. This chain uses TRBV11-2 with TRBJ2-4, with a weak D call TRBD1 (5 bases). Trimming cost V 1 base and J 5 bases, with 12 bases left between them. CDR1 and CDR2 from the germline V gene are SGHAT and FQNNGV. The length of the CDR3 is 15 residues.

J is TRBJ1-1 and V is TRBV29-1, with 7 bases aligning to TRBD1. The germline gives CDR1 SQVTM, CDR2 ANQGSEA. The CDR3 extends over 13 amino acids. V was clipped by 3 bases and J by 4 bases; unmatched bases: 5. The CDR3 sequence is CSVDAYRGTEAFF. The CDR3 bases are TGCAGCGTTGACGCATACAGGGGCACTGAAGCTTTCTTT.

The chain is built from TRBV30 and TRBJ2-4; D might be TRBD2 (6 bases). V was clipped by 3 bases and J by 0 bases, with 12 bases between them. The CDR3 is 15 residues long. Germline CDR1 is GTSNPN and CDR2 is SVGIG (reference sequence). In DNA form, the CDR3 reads TGTGCCTGGAGAAGTCCGGGACTAGCCAAAAACATTCAGTACTTC. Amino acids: CAWRSPGLAKNIQYF.

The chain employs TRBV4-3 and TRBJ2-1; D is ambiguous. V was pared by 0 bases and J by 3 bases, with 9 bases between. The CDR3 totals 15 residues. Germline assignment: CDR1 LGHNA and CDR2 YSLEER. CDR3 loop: CASSQDLGFYNEQFF. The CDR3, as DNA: TGCGCCAGCAGCCAAGACTTGGGATTCTACAATGAGCAGTTCTTC.

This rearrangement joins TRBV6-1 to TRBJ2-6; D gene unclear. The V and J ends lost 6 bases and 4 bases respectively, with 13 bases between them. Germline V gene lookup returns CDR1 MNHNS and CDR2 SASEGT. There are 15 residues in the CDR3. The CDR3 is CASSSQTVGANVLTF. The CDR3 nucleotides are TGTGCCAGCAGCTCGCAGACCGTCGGGGCCAACGTCCTGACTTTC.

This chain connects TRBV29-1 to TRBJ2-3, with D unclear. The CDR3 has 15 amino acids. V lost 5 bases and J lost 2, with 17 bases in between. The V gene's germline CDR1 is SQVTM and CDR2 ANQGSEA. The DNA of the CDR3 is TGCAGCGTTCCCGGAGCGTGGGGATCCACAGATACGCAGTATTTT. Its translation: CSVPGAWGSTDTQYF.

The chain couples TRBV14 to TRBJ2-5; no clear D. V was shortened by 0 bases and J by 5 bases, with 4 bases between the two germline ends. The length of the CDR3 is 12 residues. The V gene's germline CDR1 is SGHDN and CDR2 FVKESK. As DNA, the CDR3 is TGTGCCAGCAGCCAAGAATCGGAGACCCAGTACTTC. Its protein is CASSQESETQYF.

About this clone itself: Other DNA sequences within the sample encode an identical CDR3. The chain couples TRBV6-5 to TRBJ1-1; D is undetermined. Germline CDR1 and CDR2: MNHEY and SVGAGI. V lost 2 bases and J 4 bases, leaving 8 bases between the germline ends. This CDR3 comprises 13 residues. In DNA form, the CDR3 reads TGTGCCAGCAGTTACCCAGGAGGCACTGAAGCTTTCTTT. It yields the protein CASSYPGGTEAFF.

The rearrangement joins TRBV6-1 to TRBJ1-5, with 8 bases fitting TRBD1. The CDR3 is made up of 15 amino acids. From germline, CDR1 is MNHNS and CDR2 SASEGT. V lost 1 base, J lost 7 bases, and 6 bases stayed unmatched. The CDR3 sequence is CASSEEAGGWQPQHF. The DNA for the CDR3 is TGTGCCAGCAGTGAAGAGGCAGGGGGCTGGCAGCCCCAGCATTTT.

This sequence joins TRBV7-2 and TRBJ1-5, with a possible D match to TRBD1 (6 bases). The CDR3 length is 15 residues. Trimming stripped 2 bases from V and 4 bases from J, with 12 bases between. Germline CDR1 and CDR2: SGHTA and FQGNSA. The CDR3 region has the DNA TGTGCCAGCAGCTTATTAGGGGGGAGGAATCAGCCCCAGCATTTT. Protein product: CASSLLGGRNQPQHF.

CDR3 sequence: CASSYSQGGGRPQHF. CDR3 nucleotides: TGTGCCAGCAGTTACTCACAGGGTGGGGGTCGGCCCCAGCATTTT. V is TRBV6-6 and J is TRBJ1-5, with D possibly matching TRBD1 (6 bases). The germline V gene encodes CDR1 MNHNY and CDR2 SVGAGI (reference sequence). V was shortened by 0 bases and J by 9 bases, with 15 bases between the two germline ends. The CDR3 extends over 15 amino acids.

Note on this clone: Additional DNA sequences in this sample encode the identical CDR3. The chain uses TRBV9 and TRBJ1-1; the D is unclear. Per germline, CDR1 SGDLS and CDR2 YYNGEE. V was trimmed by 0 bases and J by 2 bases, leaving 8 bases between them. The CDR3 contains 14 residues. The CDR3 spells CASSVESRNTEAFF. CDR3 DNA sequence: TGTGCCAGCAGCGTAGAATCACGCAACACTGAAGCTTTCTTT.

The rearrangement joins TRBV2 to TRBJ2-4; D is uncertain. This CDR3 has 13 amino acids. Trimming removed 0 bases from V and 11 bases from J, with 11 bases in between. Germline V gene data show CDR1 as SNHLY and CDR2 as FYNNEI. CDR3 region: CASSEALVSFQYF. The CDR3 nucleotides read TGTGCCAGCAGTGAAGCGCTTGTGAGCTTTCAGTACTTC.

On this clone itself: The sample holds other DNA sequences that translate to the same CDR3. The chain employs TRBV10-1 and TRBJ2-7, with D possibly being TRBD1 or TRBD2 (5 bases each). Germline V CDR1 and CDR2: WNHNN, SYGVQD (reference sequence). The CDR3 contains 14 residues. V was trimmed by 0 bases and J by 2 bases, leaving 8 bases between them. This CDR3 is CASSESRGPYEQYF. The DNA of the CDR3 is TGCGCCAGCAGTGAGTCGAGGGGTCCCTACGAGCAGTACTTC.

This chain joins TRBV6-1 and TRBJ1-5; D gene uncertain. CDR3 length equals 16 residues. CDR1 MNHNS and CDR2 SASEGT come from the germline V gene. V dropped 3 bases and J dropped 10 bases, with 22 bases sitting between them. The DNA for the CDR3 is TGTGCCAGCAGTGACCCGACCCCGGCAGGCACCCGTCCCCAGCATTTT. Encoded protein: CASSDPTPAGTRPQHF.

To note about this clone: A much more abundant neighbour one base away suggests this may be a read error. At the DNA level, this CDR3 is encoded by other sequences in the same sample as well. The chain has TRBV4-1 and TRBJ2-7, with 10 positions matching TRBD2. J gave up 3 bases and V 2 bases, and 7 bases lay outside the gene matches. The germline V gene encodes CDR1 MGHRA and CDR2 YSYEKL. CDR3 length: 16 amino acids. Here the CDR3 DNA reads TGCGCCAGCAGCCAAAAGGCTAGCGGGAGAGGCTACGAGCAGTACTTC. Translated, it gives CASSQKASGRGYEQYF.

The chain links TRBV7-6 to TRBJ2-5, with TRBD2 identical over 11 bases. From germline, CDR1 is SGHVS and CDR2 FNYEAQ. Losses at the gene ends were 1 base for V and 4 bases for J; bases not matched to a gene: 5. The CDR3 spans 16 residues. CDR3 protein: CASSLGSLAGGETQYF. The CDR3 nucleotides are TGTGCCAGCAGCTTAGGGAGTCTAGCGGGGGGAGAGACCCAGTACTTC.

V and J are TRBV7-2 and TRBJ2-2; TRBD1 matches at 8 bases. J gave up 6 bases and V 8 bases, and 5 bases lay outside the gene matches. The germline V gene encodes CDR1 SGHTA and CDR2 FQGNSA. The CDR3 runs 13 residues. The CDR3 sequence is CASEPGGAGELFF. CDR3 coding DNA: TGTGCCAGCGAACCAGGGGGCGCCGGGGAGCTGTTTTTT.

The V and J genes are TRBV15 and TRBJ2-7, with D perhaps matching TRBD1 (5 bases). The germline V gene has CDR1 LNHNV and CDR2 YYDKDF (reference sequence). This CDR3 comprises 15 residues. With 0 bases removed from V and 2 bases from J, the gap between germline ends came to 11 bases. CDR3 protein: CATSREGVAAYEQYF. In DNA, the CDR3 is TGTGCCACCAGCAGAGAAGGGGTCGCGGCCTACGAGCAGTACTTC. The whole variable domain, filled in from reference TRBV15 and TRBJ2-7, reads DAMVIQNPRYQVTQFGKPVTLSCSQTLNHNVMYWYQQKSSQAPKLLFHYYDKDFNNEADTPDNFQSRRPNTSFCFLDIRSPGLGDTAMYLCATSREGVAAYEQYFGPGTRLTVT.

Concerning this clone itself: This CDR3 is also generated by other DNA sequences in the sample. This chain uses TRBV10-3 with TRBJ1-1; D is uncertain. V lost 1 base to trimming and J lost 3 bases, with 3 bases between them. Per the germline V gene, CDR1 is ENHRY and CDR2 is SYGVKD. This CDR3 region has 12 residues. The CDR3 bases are TGTGCCATCAGTGAGTGGGACACTGAAGCTTTCTTT. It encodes CAISEWDTEAFF.

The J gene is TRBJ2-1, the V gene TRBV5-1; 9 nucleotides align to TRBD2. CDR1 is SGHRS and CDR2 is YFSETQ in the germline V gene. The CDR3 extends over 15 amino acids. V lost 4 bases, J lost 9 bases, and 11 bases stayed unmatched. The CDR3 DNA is TGCGCCAGCAGCCCCGGGACTAGCACCTTTATTGAGCAGTTCTTC. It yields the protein CASSPGTSTFIEQFF. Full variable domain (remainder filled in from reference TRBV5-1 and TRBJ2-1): KAGVTQTPRYLIKTRGQQVTLSCSPISGHRSVSWYQQTPGQGLQFLFEYFSETQRNKGNFPGRFSGRQFSNSRSEMNVSTLELGDSALYLCASSPGTSTFIEQFFGPGTRLTVL.